What follows are 19 T cell receptor beta chains derived from one specimen sequenced in a study of cytomegalovirus exposure and HLA in healthy donors. Measured with immunoSEQ multiplex PCR; TCRdb has only the in-frame clones, and not every one. This table holds approximately 90,000 clones, under 95% found once. Input material: PBMCs. The receptors originated from a woman in her thirties in good health and CMV-seropositive.

V and J are TRBV6-5 and TRBJ1-2, with 8 bases aligning to TRBD1. V was clipped by 0 bases and J by 8 bases; unmatched bases: 5. CDR1 and CDR2 (germline): MNHEY, SVGAGI. The CDR3 loop spans 14 amino acids. The CDR3 sequence is CASSYSAGGRGYTF. CDR3 bases: TGTGCCAGCAGTTACTCGGCAGGGGGCCGCGGCTACACCTTC.

This clone was recorded only once. The chain combines TRBV14 with TRBJ2-1, with D perhaps matching TRBD1 (5 bases). The CDR3 length is 13 residues. The V end was cut by 4 bases, the J end by 11 bases, with 15 bases between. Germline loops: CDR1 SGHDN, CDR2 FVKESK. The CDR3 here is CASSLLTPGKQFF. CDR3 sequence (DNA): TGTGCCAGCAGCCTACTAACCCCAGGGAAGCAGTTCTTC.

The rearrangement joins TRBV11-2 to TRBJ2-7; TRBD2 agrees at 7 bases. CDR1 is SGHAT and CDR2 is FQNNGV in the germline V gene. The CDR3 spans 13 residues. V shed 4 bases and J 6 bases; nucleotides not matched to a gene: 6. CDR3 sequence (DNA): TGTGCCAGCAGCTCCGCTAGCGGTTTCGAGCAGTACTTC. Encoded protein: CASSSASGFEQYF.

CDR3 nucleotide sequence: TGCAGCGTGACCAAACAGGGCGGGAATGAGCAGTTCTTC. Its protein is CSVTKQGGNEQFF. The chain recombines TRBV29-1 with TRBJ2-1; D might be TRBD1 (6 bases). V lost 6 bases to trimming and J lost 7 bases, with 16 bases between them. This CDR3 is 13 amino acids long. Germline loops: CDR1 SQVTM, CDR2 ANQGSEA.

V usage is TRBV7-9 and J usage is TRBJ1-1; D call uncertain. The V and J ends lost 6 bases and 11 bases respectively, with 13 bases between them. CDR3 size: 11 residues. The V gene's germline CDR1 is SEHNR and CDR2 FQNEAQ (reference sequence). CDR3 sequence reads: CASSTGAGAFF. CDR3 DNA sequence: TGTGCCAGCAGTACGGGAGCGGGGGCTTTCTTT.

This clone was recorded a few times. The chain links TRBV11-3 to TRBJ2-5; D is perhaps TRBD2 (6 bases). Trimming removed 5 bases at V and 5 bases at J, with 18 bases between. The CDR3 extends over 15 amino acids. Germline V CDR1 and CDR2: SGHNT, YENEEA. CDR3 sequence reads: CASSRGGVIGETQYF. For the CDR3, the DNA is TGTGCCAGCAGCCGAGGAGGGGTAATTGGGGAGACCCAGTACTTC.

V and J are TRBV30 and TRBJ2-2, with TRBD1 identical over 9 bases. CDR3 size: 15 residues. The V gene end was trimmed by 3 bases and the J gene end by 4 bases; junction bases not matched to a gene: 6. Germline V gene data show CDR1 as GTSNPN and CDR2 as SVGIG (reference sequence). CDR3 sequence: CAWRGQGWGTGELFF. In nucleotides, the CDR3 is TGTGCCTGGAGGGGACAGGGTTGGGGCACCGGGGAGCTGTTTTTT.

V is TRBV10-3 and J is TRBJ1-2; 8 bases line up with TRBD1. The germline V gene encodes CDR1 ENHRY and CDR2 SYGVKD. J gave up 4 bases and V 3 bases, and 10 bases lay outside the gene matches. CDR3 size: 16 residues. In DNA form, the CDR3 reads TGTGCCATCAGTGATGACAGGGGATTGAGCCTCTATGGCTACACCTTC. This sequence encodes CAISDDRGLSLYGYTF.

The V and J genes are TRBV5-4 and TRBJ1-1; the D gene is possibly TRBD1 (6 bases). V lost 4 bases and J lost 3, with 16 bases in between. This CDR3 has 15 residues. The germline CDR1 and CDR2 sequences are SGHNT and YYREEE (reference sequence). Here the CDR3 DNA reads TGTGCCAGCAGCCCATACAGGGATTGGGACACTGAAGCTTTCTTT. Its protein is CASSPYRDWDTEAFF.

V and J are TRBV10-3 and TRBJ1-1; a weak D match, TRBD1 (6 bases). This CDR3 has 17 residues. The ends were cut back, 6 bases at V and 4 bases at J, with 24 bases in the middle. Germline-derived CDR1 and CDR2 are ENHRY and SYGVKD. CDR3 region: CAIRTAGVSDMSTEAFF. The DNA for the CDR3 is TGTGCCATCAGAACCGCAGGGGTTTCAGATATGAGCACTGAAGCTTTCTTT.

The CDR3 coding sequence is TGTGCCAGTAGTGCCCTTCCGGGACAGGGGGCTGATGGCTACACCTTC. Its translation is CASSALPGQGADGYTF. The chain carries TRBV19 and TRBJ1-2; 12 bases are a match to TRBD1. The CDR3 is 16 amino acids. Per germline, CDR1 LNHDA and CDR2 SQIVND (reference sequence). V was pared by 5 bases and J by 6 bases, with 10 bases of the junction left unmatched.

The CDR3 is CASNSYGEGEQFF. The CDR3 nucleotides are TGTGCCAGCAACTCCTACGGGGAGGGTGAGCAGTTCTTC. This chain joins TRBV28 and TRBJ2-1; TRBD2 aligns across 7 bases. Per germline, CDR1 MDHEN and CDR2 SYDVKM. The CDR3 runs to 13 residues. After removal of 7 bases from V and 9 bases from J, the junction contained 9 bases not matched to a gene. The complete variable domain, with remaining parts taken from reference TRBV28 and TRBJ2-1, reads DVKVTQSSRYLVKRTGEKVFLECVQDMDHENMFWYRQDPGLGLRLIYFSYDVKMKEKGDIPEGYSVSREKKERFSLILESASTNQTSMYLCASNSYGEGEQFFGPGTRLTVL.

This chain joins TRBV4-3 and TRBJ1-5; tentatively, D is TRBD1 (5 bases). CDR3 size: 15 residues. Germline-derived CDR1 and CDR2 are LGHNA and YSLEER. V gave up 4 bases and J gave up 5 bases, with 15 bases separating them. CDR3 amino acids: CASSPTAGPYQPQHF. The CDR3, as DNA: TGCGCCAGCAGCCCTACCGCGGGGCCCTATCAGCCCCAGCATTTT.

The chain carries TRBV11-2 and TRBJ2-6; TRBD1 matches 10 bases. The CDR3 spans 17 residues. V was pared by 5 bases and J by 2 bases, with 6 bases of the junction left unmatched. Germline loops: CDR1 SGHAT, CDR2 FQNNGV. The CDR3 loop is CASSTDRGPTGANVLTF. The CDR3 DNA is TGTGCCAGCAGCACCGACAGGGGGCCAACTGGGGCCAACGTCCTGACTTTC.

The V gene is TRBV18, the J gene TRBJ1-1, with D perhaps matching TRBD1 (5 bases). This CDR3 region has 13 residues. Germline assignment: CDR1 KGHSH and CDR2 LQKENI. Trimming removed 5 bases at V and 1 base at J, with 8 bases between. CDR3 coding DNA: TGTGCCAGCTCAACTACAGGGAACACTGAAGCTTTCTTT. Protein: CASSTTGNTEAFF.

The chain uses TRBV28 and TRBJ2-1; 14 positions agree with TRBD2. Germline V gene data show CDR1 as MDHEN and CDR2 as SYDVKM. The CDR3 has 16 amino acids. V shed 6 bases, J shed 6 bases, and the junction held 7 bases outside the gene matches. CDR3 nucleotides: TGTGCCAGCAGCCGCAGACTAGCGGGAGGGGGCAATGAGCAGTTCTTC. Its protein product is CASSRRLAGGGNEQFF.

As DNA, the CDR3 is TGTGCCAGCAGCGTGCAGACGAACACCGGGGAGCTGTTTTTT. Protein product: CASSVQTNTGELFF. This sequence joins TRBV9 and TRBJ2-2; no clear D. V gave up 2 bases and J gave up 0 bases, with 5 bases separating them. CDR1 and CDR2 (germline): SGDLS, YYNGEE. CDR3 length: 14 residues.

This clone has only a few counts. This chain joins TRBV9 and TRBJ2-1, with 8 bases fitting TRBD1. With V trimmed by 0 bases and J by 8 bases, 7 bases remained unmatched. The germline V gene encodes CDR1 SGDLS and CDR2 YYNGEE. This CDR3 has 15 residues. The DNA of the CDR3 is TGTGCCAGCAGCGTAGCTGAGGACAGGGAATATGAGCAGTTCTTC. Its translation: CASSVAEDREYEQFF. Together with reference TRBV9 and TRBJ2-1, the CDR3 gives the full variable domain: DSGVTQTPKHLITATGQRVTLRCSPRSGDLSVYWYQQSLDQGLQFLIQYYNGEERAKGNILERFSAQQFPDLHSELNLSSLELGDSALYFCASSVAEDREYEQFFGPGTRLTVL.

This chain links TRBV10-3 with TRBJ2-3, with D possibly matching TRBD1 (6 bases). Germline loops: CDR1 ENHRY, CDR2 SYGVKD. This CDR3 contains 14 residues. V was clipped by 7 bases and J by 0 bases, with 11 bases between them. CDR3 protein: CAITRRGSTDTQYF. The CDR3 nucleotides read TGTGCCATCACTCGAAGGGGGAGCACAGATACGCAGTATTTT.